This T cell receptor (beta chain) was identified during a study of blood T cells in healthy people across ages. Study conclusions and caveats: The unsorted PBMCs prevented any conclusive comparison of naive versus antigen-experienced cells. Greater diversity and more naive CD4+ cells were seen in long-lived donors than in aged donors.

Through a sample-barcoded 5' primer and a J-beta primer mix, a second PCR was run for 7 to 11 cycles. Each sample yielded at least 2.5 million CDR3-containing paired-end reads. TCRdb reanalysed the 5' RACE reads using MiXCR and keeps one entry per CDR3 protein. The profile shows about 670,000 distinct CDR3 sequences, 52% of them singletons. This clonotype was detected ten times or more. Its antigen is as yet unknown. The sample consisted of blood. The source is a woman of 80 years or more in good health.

This CDR3 reads CASSRAGKVHNEQFF. The CDR3 DNA is TGTGCCAGCAGCCGGGCTGGAAAGGTCCACAATGAGCAGTTCTTC. The chain couples TRBV3-1 to TRBJ2-1; D not resolved. Trimming shortened V by 4 bases and J by 5 bases, and 15 bases separated the two germline ends. CDR1 and CDR2 (germline): LGHDT, YNNKEL (reference sequence). The CDR3 consists of 15 residues.